In its sample, the clone carrying this T cell receptor (beta chain) was seen many times. No antigen is known for it. With V trimmed by 6 bases and J by 7 bases, 8 bases remained unmatched. Germline CDR1 SNHLY, CDR2 FYNNEI. The CDR3 sequence is 13 residues long. These data are taken from a study of shared clonotypes between healthy human individuals. Template for every sorted-subset replicate PCR totaled around 200 ng DNA, approximately 30,000 T cell genomes. The assay was immunoSEQ multiplex PCR, and TCRdb's table has in-frame clones only and misses some. Here the sample spans over a million clones, around 74% being singletons. Study conclusions and caveats: On the whole, naive subsets had larger estimated richness than memory subsets had. Some clonotypes were shared by all four sorted-subset donors, while others were not shared. The non-shared ones had lower generation probabilities than the shared ones.

The sequencing sample was made of memory CD4+ T cells sorted from blood. Documented subset: CD45RA-negative fraction. The rearrangement links TRBV2 to TRBJ1-1; 7 bases agree with TRBD1. The receptor was derived from a man aged 18 to 35 in good health. The CDR3 spells CASRVLGDSEAFF. In nucleotides, the CDR3 is TGTGCCAGCAGGGTACTTGGGGACAGTGAAGCTTTCTTT.